This entry concerns a single T cell receptor (beta chain). In this sample, this clone turned up a few times. The antigen this receptor binds is unknown. No much larger clone exists at a distance of one base, and base qualities are not known. The immunoSEQ Assay, a bias-controlled multiplex PCR, was used to amplify TCRbeta CDR3 regions from genomic DNA. The published analysis was carried out like this. The number of nucleated cells in each sample was estimated by amplification of reference gene primers within the assay. To quantify the absolute abundance of each unique TCRbeta CDR3 rearrangement, sequence reads were collapsed and filtered. Productive Simpson clonality was computed per sample as the square root of Simpson's diversity index over productive rearrangements. TCRdb stores this immuneACCESS table with in-frame sequences only. Part of the clones is absent; in the studies checked, under half of the shortfall reflects unresolved V genes, and no reason is known for the rest. The DNA gave D and trimming, while V, J and clone size come from that table. The sample records over 90,000 clones, approximately 80% of which are singletons. 4% to 6% of the sample comes from the top ten.

One collaborating source in Seattle enrolled patients during active infection and followed them longitudinally through the course of disease. Whole blood was collected in K2EDTA tubes by collaborating institutions according to the institutions' own protocols. For TCRbeta analysis, collaborators shipped samples as frozen whole blood, isolated PBMCs, or DNA extracted from either of those sample types. These data come from a study of blood T cell repertoires in COVID-19 (dated by TCRdb to the early 2020s). Study-level background: Samples covering the acute and convalescent phases of COVID-19 were provided by collaborators in the United States, Italy and Spain. Subjects who had been exposed to COVID-19, were actively infected with it, or had recovered from it provided the deeply sampled blood TCRbeta repertoires that made up the dataset. HLA class I and class II types, where available, came from metadata supplied by the sample provider rather than from assay-based typing. Samples came from the ongoing ImmuneRACE study (first 160 participants) plus 1,254 subjects from 6 global collaborators. The material from the prospective study consisted of cDNA or gDNA derived from T cells, B-cell-depleted T cells, or PBMCs. The repertoires were released in a freely available public database intended as a resource for research on the immune response to SARS-CoV-2. Nearly every sample came with metadata listing a de-identified subject ID, COVID-19 status, age in years and sex. Beyond this particular receptor, the publication reports: The quantity of clinical and demographic metadata differed by source and by participant and was supplied without curation.

This TCR was sampled from a man older than 75 with COVID-19, enrolled during active disease. Sequencing used peripheral blood.

The sequenced DNA is TGTGCCAGCAGTGATGGTAGGACGGGAATCAATCAGCCCCAGCATTTT. Its protein is CASSDGRTGINQPQHF. Rearrangement joined TRBV2 to TRBJ1-5; the D gene cannot be named for sure. The germline V gene provides CDR1 SNHLY and CDR2 FYNNEI. The CDR3 covers 16 residues, taking in both the cysteine and the phenylalanine. The read is trimmed to its CDR3 DNA, 48 bases read in frame from base 1. Trimming removed 3 bases from V and 3 bases from J, leaving 15 bases between the germline ends.